The rows below give T cell receptor beta chains drawn from one sample of a study of blood T cell repertoires in COVID-19. The table came from immunoSEQ multiplex PCR; TCRdb's copy has only in-frame clones and leaves some out. The table includes around 230,000 clones, around 92% detected once. Sequencing was done on a sample of PBMCs or T cells enriched from blood (not recorded which). Every receptor here comes from a woman between 25 and 40 years old with acute COVID-19. The CDR3 runs from the conserved cysteine through the conserved F or W. D genes are given only for firm matches. The size entry is marked missing in some rows and otherwise reads once, few, many or a size class.

V	J	size	D	DNA	CDR3
TRBV7-9	TRBJ2-5	-	TRBD2	TGTGCCAGCAGCTTCTCCAGCGGGGGGGCGGAGACCCAGTACTTC	CASSFSSGGAETQYF
TRBV7-9	TRBJ2-2	once	-	TGTGCCAGCAGCTTAGCGAGCGACACCGGGGAGCTGTTTTTT	CASSLASDTGELFF
TRBV10-3	TRBJ2-3	-	TRBD1	TGTGCCATCGGGACAGGGGAAGATACGCAGTATTTT	CAIGTGEDTQYF
TRBV7-8	TRBJ1-1	-	-	TGTGCCAGCAGCTTAGCTCAGGAGAACACTGAAGCTTTCTTT	CASSLAQENTEAFF
TRBV3-1/TRBV3-2	TRBJ1-5	-	-	TGTGCCAGCAGCCAAGATACGGGGGGGAATCAGCCCCAGCATTTT	CASSQDTGGNQPQHF
TRBV5-1	TRBJ2-3	-	TRBD1	TGCGCCAGCAGCCGAGGACAGGGGGCAAGAGATACGCAGTATTTT	CASSRGQGARDTQYF
TRBV9	TRBJ2-1	once	-	TGTGCCAGCAGCCCAAGCTGGGCGGGCGAGTCCTACAATGAGCAGTTCTTC	CASSPSWAGESYNEQFF
TRBV2	TRBJ2-5	-	-	TGTGCCAGCAGTGCGGTATCAGGGCCCCAAGAGACCCAGTACTTC	CASSAVSGPQETQYF
TRBV5-4	TRBJ1-1	-	-	TGTGCCAGCAGGGGGGGTGGTACTGAAGCTTTCTTT	CASRGGGTEAFF
TRBV12-2	TRBJ2-5	-	-	TGTGCAAGTCGCTTGCCGGGACAGGGGGAAATAGAGACCCAGTACTTC	CASRLPGQGEIETQYF
TRBV28	TRBJ2-1	once	TRBD2	TGTGCCAGCAGTTTAGAGAAGCGGGGGGGCTACAATGAGCAGTTCTTC	CASSLEKRGGYNEQFF
TRBV25-1	TRBJ2-1	few	-	TGTGCCAGCAGTGATGGGAGTTACAATGAGCAGTTCTTC	CASSDGSYNEQFF
TRBV7-2	TRBJ2-2	-	-	TGTGCCAGCAGCTTAGTTTTCAAGGGGCAAGGGTCCACCGGGGAGCTGTTTTTT	CASSLVFKGQGSTGELFF
TRBV6-5	TRBJ1-6	-	-	TGTGCCAGCAGAAGGGAGGGTAATTCACCCCTCCACTTT	CASRREGNSPLHF
TRBV7-2	TRBJ1-2	-	TRBD1	TGTGCCAGCAGCCTTGTGAAGGGACAGAATAACTATGGCTACACCTTC	CASSLVKGQNNYGYTF
TRBV3-1/TRBV3-2	TRBJ2-5	-	-	TGTGCCAGCAGCCAAGATAGTAGCATTCACGGGGAGACCCAGTACTTC	CASSQDSSIHGETQYF
TRBV5-1	TRBJ1-2	-	TRBD1	TGCGCCAGCAGCTTGGGCGGGACAGGGACTAACTATGGCTACACCTTC	CASSLGGTGTNYGYTF
TRBV7-2	TRBJ1-3	few	TRBD1	TGTGCCAGCAGCTTCACAGGGGTCGAAGGAAACACCATATATTTT	CASSFTGVEGNTIYF
TRBV4-2	TRBJ1-2	-	TRBD1	TGTGCCAGCTCGACCCCCGACAGGGGGGGCGGGGGAGGCTACACCTTC	CASSTPDRGGGGGYTF
TRBV5-1	TRBJ2-5	-	TRBD2	TGCGCCAGCAGCATGCTGGTTTCCGGGACTAGCGGGGGCGGAGAGACCCAGTACTTC	CASSMLVSGTSGGGETQYF
TRBV7-3	TRBJ1-1	-	-	TGTGCCAGCAGCTTAGGCTCGGGCACTGAAGCTTTCTTT	CASSLGSGTEAFF
TRBV19	TRBJ2-5	-	-	TGTGCCAGTAATCACCGAGGCCACTCTGGCGAGACCCAGTACTTC	CASNHRGHSGETQYF
TRBV19	TRBJ2-7	-	TRBD1	TGTGCCAGTAGTAGTAGGACAGGGAATTACGAGCAGTACTTC	CASSSRTGNYEQYF
TRBV27	TRBJ1-6	-	-	TGTGCCAGCAAAAGGGATAACCCTGGGGCTAATTCACCCCTCCACTTT	CASKRDNPGANSPLHF
TRBV10-3	TRBJ2-2	-	TRBD1	TGTGCCATCAGTCAGAGACAGGGTCACGGGGAGCTGTTTTTT	CAISQRQGHGELFF
TRBV6-5	TRBJ1-2	-	TRBD1	TGTGCCAGCAGCCGCCCGGGACAGGGCGGGCATGGCTACACCTTC	CASSRPGQGGHGYTF
TRBV4-1	TRBJ2-7	-	TRBD1	TGCGCCAGCAGCCCTCGGACAGGGGGTGGCTACGAGCAGTACTTC	CASSPRTGGGYEQYF
TRBV4-3	TRBJ2-5	-	-	TGCGCCAGCAGCCAAGCCCTCGCCCCAGGTTCAGAGACCCAGTACTTC	CASSQALAPGSETQYF
TRBV30	TRBJ1-6	-	-	TGTGCCTGGAGCGGCCGGGTCTCCTATAATTCACCCCTCCACTTT	CAWSGRVSYNSPLHF
TRBV19	TRBJ2-7	-	-	TGTGCCAGTAGTTCCCGGGATAATTGGGAGCAGTACTTC	CASSSRDNWEQYF
TRBV9	TRBJ2-1	few	-	TGTGCCAGCAGCGTAGAACACGCATACAATGAGCAGTTCTTC	CASSVEHAYNEQFF
TRBV5-1	TRBJ1-6	-	-	TGCGCCAGCAAGATTAGCGTACAGGGTGGTTCACCCCTCCACTTT	CASKISVQGGSPLHF
TRBV4-1	TRBJ2-3	-	TRBD2	TGCGCCAGCAGCCAAGACATCGCGGGGGGACAAAGTACGCAGTATTTT	CASSQDIAGGQSTQYF
TRBV2	TRBJ1-5	-	-	TGTGCCAGCAGTGAACACAGTAATGGCAATCAGCCCCAGCATTTT	CASSEHSNGNQPQHF
TRBV5-1	TRBJ2-7	-	-	TGCGCCAGCAGCAAGGACAGATTATACTACGAGCAGTACTTC	CASSKDRLYYEQYF
TRBV6-4	TRBJ2-3	-	TRBD2	TGTGCCAGCAGTGACTCGCGTGGTAGCGGGGGGGCCTTTCTAGGAGATACGCAGTATTTT	CASSDSRGSGGAFLGDTQYF
TRBV5-6	TRBJ2-3	-	-	TGTGCCAGCAGCTCCGGACTTCGCACAGATACGCAGTATTTT	CASSSGLRTDTQYF
TRBV19	TRBJ2-1	-	TRBD2	TGTGCCAGTAGTATAGTCCAGCGGGGGGCCGATGAGCAGTTCTTC	CASSIVQRGADEQFF
TRBV19	TRBJ2-7	-	-	TGTGCCAGTAGTATAGGACTCGTAAAAAGGATCGGCGAGCAGTACTTC	CASSIGLVKRIGEQYF
TRBV9	TRBJ2-3	-	-	TGTGCCAGCAGCGTAGGAGTTACCACAGATACGCAGTATTTT	CASSVGVTTDTQYF
TRBV5-1	TRBJ2-1	-	TRBD2	TGCGCCAGCAGTTCCGGGACTAGCTCCTACAATGAGCAGTTCTTC	CASSSGTSSYNEQFF
TRBV30	TRBJ1-5	once	-	TGTGCCTGGAGTGTGGGGCAGAGCAATCAGCCCCAGCATTTT	CAWSVGQSNQPQHF
TRBV28	TRBJ1-1	-	TRBD1	TGTGCCAGCAGGGTGCCGTGGGACAGGGAGAACACTGAAGCTTTCTTT	CASRVPWDRENTEAFF
TRBV28	TRBJ1-5	-	-	TGTGCCAGCAGAGCCGACGGGGTTAGCAATCAGCCCCAGCATTTT	CASRADGVSNQPQHF
TRBV4-3	TRBJ1-2	-	TRBD1	TGCGCCAGCAGCCAATCGGGACAGCGGTATACTAACTATGGCTACACCTTC	CASSQSGQRYTNYGYTF
TRBV3-1/TRBV3-2	TRBJ1-2	-	-	TGTGCCAGCAGCCAAACCCCATCCCCTGTGAGGCTGAGCTATGGCTACACCTTC	CASSQTPSPVRLSYGYTF
TRBV5-1	TRBJ1-2	few	TRBD1	TGCGCCAGCAGCCCGGACAGGGGTTATGGCTACACCTTC	CASSPDRGYGYTF
TRBV15	TRBJ1-5	-	TRBD1	TGTGCCACCAGCAGAGAATCAGGGGGCTTTAGGCCCCAGCATTTT	CATSRESGGFRPQHF
TRBV30	TRBJ2-3	-	TRBD2	TGTGCCTGGAGTGCCCGCCTGGGACTAGCGGGGGGCACAGATACGCAGTATTTT	CAWSARLGLAGGTDTQYF
TRBV5-1	TRBJ1-2	-	-	TGCGCCAGCAGCTTGGGCGGGGGCCGCGGCTACACCTTC	CASSLGGGRGYTF
TRBV19	TRBJ1-4	-	-	TGTGCCAGTAGCACGGGACTATCCGGGACTAATGAAAAACTGTTTTTT	CASSTGLSGTNEKLFF
TRBV7-2	TRBJ2-3	-	TRBD2	TGTGCCAGCAGCTTTACCGGGACTAGCGCCGCAGATACGCAGTATTTT	CASSFTGTSAADTQYF
TRBV19	TRBJ1-5	-	-	TGTGCCAGTAGTTCAGACAGGTTCATGCCCCAGCATTTT	CASSSDRFMPQHF